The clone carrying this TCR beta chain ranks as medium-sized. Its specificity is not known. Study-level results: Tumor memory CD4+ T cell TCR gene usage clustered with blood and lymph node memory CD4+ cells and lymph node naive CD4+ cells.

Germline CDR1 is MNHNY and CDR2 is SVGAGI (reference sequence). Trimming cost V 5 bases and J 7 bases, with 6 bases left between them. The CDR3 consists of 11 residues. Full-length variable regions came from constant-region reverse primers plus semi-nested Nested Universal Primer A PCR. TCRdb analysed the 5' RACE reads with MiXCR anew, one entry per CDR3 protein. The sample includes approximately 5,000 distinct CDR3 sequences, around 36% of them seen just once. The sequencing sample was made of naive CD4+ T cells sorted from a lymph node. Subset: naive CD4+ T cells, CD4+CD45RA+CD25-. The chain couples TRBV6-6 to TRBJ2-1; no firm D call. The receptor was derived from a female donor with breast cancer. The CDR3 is CASSHSNEQFF. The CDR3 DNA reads TGTGCCAGCAGTCATTCGAATGAGCAGTTCTTC.